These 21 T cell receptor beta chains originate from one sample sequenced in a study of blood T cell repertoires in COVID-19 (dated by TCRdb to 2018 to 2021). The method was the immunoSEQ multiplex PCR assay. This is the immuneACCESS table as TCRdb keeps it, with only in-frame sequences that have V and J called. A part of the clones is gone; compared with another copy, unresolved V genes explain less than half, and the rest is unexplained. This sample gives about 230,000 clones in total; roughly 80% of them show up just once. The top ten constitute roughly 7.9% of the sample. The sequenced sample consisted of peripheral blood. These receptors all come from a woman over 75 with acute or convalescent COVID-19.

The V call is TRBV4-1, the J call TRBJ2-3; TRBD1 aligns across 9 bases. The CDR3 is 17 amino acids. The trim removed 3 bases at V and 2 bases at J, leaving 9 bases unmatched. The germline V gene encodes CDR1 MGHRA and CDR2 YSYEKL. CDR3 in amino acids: CASSQDRGQRYTDTQYF. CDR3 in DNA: TGCGCCAGCAGCCAGGACAGGGGCCAACGCTACACAGATACGCAGTATTTT.

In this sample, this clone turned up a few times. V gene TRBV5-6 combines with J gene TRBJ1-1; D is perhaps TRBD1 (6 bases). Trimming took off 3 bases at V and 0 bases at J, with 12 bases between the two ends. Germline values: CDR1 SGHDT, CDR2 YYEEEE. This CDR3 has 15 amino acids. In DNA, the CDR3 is TGTGCCAGCAGCTACCTTGGGGGCATGAACACTGAAGCTTTCTTT. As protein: CASSYLGGMNTEAFF.

The CDR3 is CASSWGVAATEAFF. The CDR3 DNA reads as TGTGCCAGCAGTTGGGGAGTCGCAGCCACTGAAGCTTTCTTT. This chain uses TRBV27 with TRBJ1-1; no clear D. CDR1 is MNHEY, CDR2 SMNVEV, per germline (reference sequence). V shed 4 bases and J shed 4 bases, with 13 bases lying between them. The CDR3 runs 14 residues.

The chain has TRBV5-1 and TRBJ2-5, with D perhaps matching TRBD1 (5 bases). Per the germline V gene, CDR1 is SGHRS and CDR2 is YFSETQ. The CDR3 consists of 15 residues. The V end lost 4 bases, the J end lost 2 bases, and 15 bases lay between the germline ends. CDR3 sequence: CASSPRQLSQETQYF. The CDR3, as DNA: TGCGCCAGCAGCCCAAGACAGCTGAGTCAAGAGACCCAGTACTTC.

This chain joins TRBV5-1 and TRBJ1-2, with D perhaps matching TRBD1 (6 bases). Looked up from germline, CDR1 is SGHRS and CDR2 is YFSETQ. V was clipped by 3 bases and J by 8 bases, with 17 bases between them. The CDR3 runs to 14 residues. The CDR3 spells CASSSPPDSQGYTF. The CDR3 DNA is TGCGCCAGCAGCTCCCCCCCGGACAGCCAGGGCTACACCTTC.

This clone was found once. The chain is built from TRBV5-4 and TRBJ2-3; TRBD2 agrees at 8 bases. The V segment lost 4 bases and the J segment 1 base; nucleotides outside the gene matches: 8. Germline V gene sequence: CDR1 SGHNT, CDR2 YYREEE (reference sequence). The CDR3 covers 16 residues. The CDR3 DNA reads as TGTGCCAGCAGCATCTCAAGCGGGGGACGCACAGATACGCAGTATTTT. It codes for CASSISSGGRTDTQYF.

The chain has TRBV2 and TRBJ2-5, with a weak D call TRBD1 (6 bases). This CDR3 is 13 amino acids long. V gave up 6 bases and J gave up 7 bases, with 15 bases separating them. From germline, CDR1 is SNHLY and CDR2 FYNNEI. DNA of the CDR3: TGTGCCAGCAGGGGACAACAGGGTGGGACCCAGTACTTC. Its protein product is CASRGQQGGTQYF.

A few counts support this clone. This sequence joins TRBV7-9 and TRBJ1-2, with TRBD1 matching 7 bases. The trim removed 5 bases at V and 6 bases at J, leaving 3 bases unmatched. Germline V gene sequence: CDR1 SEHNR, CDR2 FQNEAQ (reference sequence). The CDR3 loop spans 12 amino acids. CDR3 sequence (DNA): TGTGCCAGCAGCCTAGACAGGGATGGCTACACCTTC. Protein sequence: CASSLDRDGYTF.

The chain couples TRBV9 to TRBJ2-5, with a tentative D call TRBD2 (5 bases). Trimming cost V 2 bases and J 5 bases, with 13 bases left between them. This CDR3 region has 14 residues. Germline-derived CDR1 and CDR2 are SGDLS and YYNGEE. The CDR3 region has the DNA TGTGCCAGCAGCGTGGGCGGGCCCTCGGAGACCCAGTACTTC. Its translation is CASSVGGPSETQYF.

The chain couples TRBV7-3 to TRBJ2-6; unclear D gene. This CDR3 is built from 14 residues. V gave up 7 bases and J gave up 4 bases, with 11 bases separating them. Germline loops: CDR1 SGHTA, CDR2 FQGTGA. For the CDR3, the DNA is TGTGCCAGCAAGCTCTTTCCGGGGGCCAACGTCCTGACTTTC. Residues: CASKLFPGANVLTF. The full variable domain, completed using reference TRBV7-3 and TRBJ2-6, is GAGVSQTPSNKVTEKGKYVELRCDPISGHTALYWYRQSLGQGPEFLIYFQGTGAADDSGLPNDRFFAVRPEGSVSTLKIQRTERGDSAVYLCASKLFPGANVLTFGAGSRLTVL.

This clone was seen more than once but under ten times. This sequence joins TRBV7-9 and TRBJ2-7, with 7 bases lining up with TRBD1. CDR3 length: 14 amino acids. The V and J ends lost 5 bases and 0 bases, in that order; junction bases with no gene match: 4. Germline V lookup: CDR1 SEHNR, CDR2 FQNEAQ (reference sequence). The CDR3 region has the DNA TGTGCCAGCAGCCTCGGGACAGCCTCCTACGAGCAGTACTTC. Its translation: CASSLGTASYEQYF.

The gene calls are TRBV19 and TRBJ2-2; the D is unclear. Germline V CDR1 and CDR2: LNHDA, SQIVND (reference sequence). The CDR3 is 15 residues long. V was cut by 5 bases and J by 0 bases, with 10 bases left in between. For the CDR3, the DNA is TGTGCCAGTAGTTTGGGCACCGCGAACACCGGGGAGCTGTTTTTT. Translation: CASSLGTANTGELFF.

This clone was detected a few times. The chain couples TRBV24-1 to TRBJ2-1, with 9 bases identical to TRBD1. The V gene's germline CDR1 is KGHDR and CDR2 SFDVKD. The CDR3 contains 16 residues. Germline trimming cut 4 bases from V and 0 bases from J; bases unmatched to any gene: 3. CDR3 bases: TGTGCCACCAGTGAAAAGGGACAGGGCTCCTACAATGAGCAGTTCTTC. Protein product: CATSEKGQGSYNEQFF.

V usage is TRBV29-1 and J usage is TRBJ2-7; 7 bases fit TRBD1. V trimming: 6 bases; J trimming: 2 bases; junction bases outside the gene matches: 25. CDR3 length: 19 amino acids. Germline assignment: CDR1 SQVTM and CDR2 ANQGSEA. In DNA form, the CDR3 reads TGCAGCGTGCGCTCCGAGCTCCCTCGACAGGGTGGGTGGGCCTACGAGCAGTACTTC. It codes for CSVRSELPRQGGWAYEQYF.

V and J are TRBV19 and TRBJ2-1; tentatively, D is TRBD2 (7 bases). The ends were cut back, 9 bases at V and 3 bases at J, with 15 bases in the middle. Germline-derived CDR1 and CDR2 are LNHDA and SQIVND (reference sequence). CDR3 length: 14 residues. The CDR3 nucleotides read TGTGCCAGCTCCGGGGGGCCCCGCTACAATGAGCAGTTCTTC. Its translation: CASSGGPRYNEQFF.

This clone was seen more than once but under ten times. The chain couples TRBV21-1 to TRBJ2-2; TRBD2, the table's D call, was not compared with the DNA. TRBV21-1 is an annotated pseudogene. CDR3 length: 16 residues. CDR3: CASSISPSGRSGELFF. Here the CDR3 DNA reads TGTGCCAGCAGCATATCACCTAGCGGGAGGTCCGGGGAGCTGTTTTTT.

The CDR3 DNA is TGTGCCAGTGTCAGCTCCGGGACAGGGAACACCGGGGAGCTGTTTTTT. This gives the protein CASVSSGTGNTGELFF. V and J are TRBV19 and TRBJ2-2; 8 bases match TRBD1. Trimming took 8 bases from V and 1 from J; bases not matched to a gene: 9. This CDR3 contains 16 residues. Germline CDR1 LNHDA, CDR2 SQIVND (reference sequence).

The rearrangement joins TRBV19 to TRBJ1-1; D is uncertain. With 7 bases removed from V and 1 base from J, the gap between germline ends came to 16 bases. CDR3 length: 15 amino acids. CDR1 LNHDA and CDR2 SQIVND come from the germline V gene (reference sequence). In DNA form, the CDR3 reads TGTGCCAGTACGCCAGCGGCAGGCTCGAACACTGAAGCTTTCTTT. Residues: CASTPAAGSNTEAFF. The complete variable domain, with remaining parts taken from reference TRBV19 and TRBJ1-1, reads DGGITQSPKYLFRKEGQNVTLSCEQNLNHDAMYWYRQDPGQGLRLIYYSQIVNDFQKGDIAEGYSVSREKKESFPLTVTSAQKNPTAFYLCASTPAAGSNTEAFFGQGTRLTVV.

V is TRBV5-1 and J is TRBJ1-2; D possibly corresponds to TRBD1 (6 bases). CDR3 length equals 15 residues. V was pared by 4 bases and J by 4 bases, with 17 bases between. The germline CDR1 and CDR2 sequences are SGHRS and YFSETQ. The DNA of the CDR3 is TGCGCCAGCAGCCCCGGCACAGGGCCCATCTATGGCTACACCTTC. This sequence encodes CASSPGTGPIYGYTF.

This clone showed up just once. CDR3 sequence reads: CASSLEVRGAMDGYTF. The DNA of the CDR3 is TGCGCCAGCAGCTTGGAAGTCCGGGGGGCGATGGATGGCTACACCTTC. This chain connects TRBV5-1 to TRBJ1-2, with D tentatively TRBD1 (6 bases). The V end was cut by 0 bases, the J end by 6 bases, with 18 bases between. The V gene's germline CDR1 is SGHRS and CDR2 YFSETQ. This CDR3 is built from 16 residues.

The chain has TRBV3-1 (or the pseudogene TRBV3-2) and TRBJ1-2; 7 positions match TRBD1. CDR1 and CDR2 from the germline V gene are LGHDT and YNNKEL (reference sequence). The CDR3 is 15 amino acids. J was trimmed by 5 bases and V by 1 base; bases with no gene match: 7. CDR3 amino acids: CASSQGRGTFYGYTF. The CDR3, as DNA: TGTGCCAGCAGCCAAGGCAGGGGGACCTTTTATGGCTACACCTTC.